A single TCR beta chain is shown here with its context. After isolation, RNA underwent reverse transcription to generate cDNA as the sequencing template. Sequenced by immunoSEQ multiplex PCR; TCRdb stores in-frame clones only, minus some. The sample holds 200,000 to 250,000 clones, about two thirds seen once. The data stem from a study of CD8+ T cells in alopecia areata. The CDR3 runs 17 residues. V dropped 4 bases and J dropped 0 bases, with 16 bases sitting between them. Looked up from germline, CDR1 is SGHDN and CDR2 is FVKESK. J is TRBJ2-1 and V is TRBV14; D could derive from TRBD1 or TRBD2 (5 bases each). The source material was CD4+ T cells sorted from blood, sampled at week 0. This clonotype was sampled from a human donor with alopecia areata. CDR3 coding DNA: TGTGCCAGCAGCCTAAGGGACGGATCAGCCTCCTACAATGAGCAGTTCTTC. Translation: CASSLRDGSASYNEQFF.